The 26 T cell receptor beta chains below all came from one sample that was sequenced in a study of T cell responses to AZD1222 COVID-19 vaccine. Generated by immunoSEQ multiplex PCR, the TCRdb table keeps only in-frame clones and is missing some. The data show roughly 100,000 clones, nearly 90% seen once. The sample consisted of peripheral blood, taken 28 days after the second AZD1222 dose. The source is an adult who received the AZD1222 COVID-19 vaccine.

This clone appeared once. This chain joins TRBV29-1 and TRBJ2-7; TRBD1 matches 7 bases. CDR3 length: 13 residues. The trim removed 6 bases at V and 2 bases at J, leaving 7 bases unmatched. Germline loops: CDR1 SQVTM, CDR2 ANQGSEA. Written as DNA, the CDR3 is TGCAGCGTGAAGGTAGGGGGCACCTACGAGCAGTACTTC. Its protein is CSVKVGGTYEQYF.

This chain links TRBV30 with TRBJ2-2; 9 positions agree with TRBD1. Per germline, CDR1 GTSNPN and CDR2 SVGIG (reference sequence). This CDR3 has 14 residues. V lost 2 bases and J lost 6; bases outside the gene matches: 4. CDR3 residues: CAWSYRGHSGELFF. In DNA, the CDR3 is TGTGCCTGGAGTTACAGGGGGCATTCCGGGGAGCTGTTTTTT.

The chain joins TRBV4-1 to TRBJ1-2, with TRBD1 identical over 11 bases. This CDR3 has 18 amino acids. J was trimmed by 2 bases and V by 3 bases; bases with no gene match: 11. Germline V CDR1 and CDR2: MGHRA, YSYEKL. DNA for the CDR3: TGCGCCAGCAGCCAGAGCCGGACAGGGGGCGTTGGAAACTATGGCTACACCTTC. Its protein product is CASSQSRTGGVGNYGYTF.

The V gene is TRBV19, the J gene TRBJ1-2, with no clear D. The CDR3 has 12 residues. V lost 6 bases to trimming and J lost 8 bases, with 13 bases between them. The V gene's germline CDR1 is LNHDA and CDR2 SQIVND (reference sequence). The DNA for the CDR3 is TGTGCCAGTAGGAACTGGACGCAAGGCTACACCTTC. Translation: CASRNWTQGYTF. The full variable domain, with the rest looked up from reference TRBV19 and TRBJ1-2, is DGGITQSPKYLFRKEGQNVTLSCEQNLNHDAMYWYRQDPGQGLRLIYYSQIVNDFQKGDIAEGYSVSREKKESFPLTVTSAQKNPTAFYLCASRNWTQGYTFGSGTRLTVV.

The chain links TRBV2 to TRBJ2-7; 8 bases agree with TRBD2. V dropped 3 bases and J dropped 9; count of bases not matched to a gene: 10. The CDR3 totals 14 residues. Looked up from germline, CDR1 is SNHLY and CDR2 is FYNNEI. CDR3 nucleotide sequence: TGTGCCAGCAGTGATACTGCCGGGACTAGGACGCAGTACTTC. It yields the protein CASSDTAGTRTQYF.

The chain is built from TRBV10-3 and TRBJ2-7, with TRBD1 identical over 8 bases. The germline gives CDR1 ENHRY, CDR2 SYGVKD. This CDR3 comprises 13 residues. The V gene end was trimmed by 5 bases and the J gene end by 1 base; junction bases not matched to a gene: 1. The CDR3, as DNA: TGTGCCATCAGTTGGGACAGGTCCTACGAGCAGTACTTC. Its protein product is CAISWDRSYEQYF.

This clone was recorded once. The gene calls are TRBV5-4 and TRBJ2-7, with TRBD1 matching 9 bases. The CDR3 consists of 12 residues. From germline, CDR1 is SGHNT and CDR2 YYREEE (reference sequence). V was clipped by 3 bases and J by 6 bases; unmatched bases: 1. The CDR3 coding sequence is TGTGCCAGCAGCTGGGACAGGGTCGAGCAGTACTTC. Translating it yields CASSWDRVEQYF.

The chain has TRBV3-1 (or the pseudogene TRBV3-2) and TRBJ2-7; D not resolved. Germline V gene data show CDR1 as LGHDT and CDR2 as YNNKEL (reference sequence). Trimming cost V 0 bases and J 1 base, with 10 bases left between them. The CDR3 has 15 residues. The CDR3 bases are TGTGCCAGCAGCCAAGATTCCGGAATGTCCTACGAGCAGTACTTC. Amino acids: CASSQDSGMSYEQYF.

The chain uses TRBV7-3 and TRBJ1-4; tentatively, D is TRBD1 (5 bases). Per the germline V gene, CDR1 is SGHTA and CDR2 is FQGTGA. The CDR3 runs 16 residues. Trimming left V 0 bases short and J 0 bases short, with 8 bases between. CDR3: CASSLTGPSTNEKLFF. In DNA form, the CDR3 reads TGTGCCAGCAGCTTAACGGGACCGTCAACTAATGAAAAACTGTTTTTT.

The table lists this clone with a few counts. The rearrangement uses TRBV1 and TRBJ1-1. TRBV1 is a listed pseudogene. The CDR3 covers 16 residues. For the CDR3, the DNA is TGCACCAGCAGCCATCCCTGGATGGGGGTCGGCACTGAAGCTTTCTTT. Translating gives CTSSHPWMGVGTEAFF.

V and J are TRBV9 and TRBJ2-1, with D possibly matching TRBD1 (6 bases). CDR1 SGDLS and CDR2 YYNGEE come from the germline V gene. The V end was cut by 0 bases, the J end by 2 bases, with 12 bases between. The CDR3 is made up of 16 amino acids. For the CDR3, the DNA is TGTGCCAGCAGCGTAGGACAGGTAACCCCCTACAATGAGCAGTTCTTC. Translating gives CASSVGQVTPYNEQFF.

The chain recombines TRBV9 with TRBJ2-2; 12 nucleotides agree with TRBD2. After removal of 4 bases from V and 5 bases from J, the junction contained 9 bases not matched to a gene. Germline loops: CDR1 SGDLS, CDR2 YYNGEE. The CDR3 extends over 17 amino acids. CDR3 sequence reads: CASSPNAGTSGTGELFF. The CDR3 nucleotides are TGTGCCAGCAGCCCCAACGCCGGGACTAGCGGGACCGGGGAGCTGTTTTTT. Together with reference TRBV9 and TRBJ2-2, the CDR3 gives the full variable domain: DSGVTQTPKHLITATGQRVTLRCSPRSGDLSVYWYQQSLDQGLQFLIQYYNGEERAKGNILERFSAQQFPDLHSELNLSSLELGDSALYFCASSPNAGTSGTGELFFGEGSRLTVL.

The V call is TRBV6-6, the J call TRBJ2-1; 10 bases line up with TRBD2. The CDR3 spans 15 residues. V gave up 6 bases and J gave up 4 bases; unmatched junction bases: 6. Germline lookup yields CDR1 MNHNY and CDR2 SVGAGI (reference sequence). CDR3 amino acids: CASSYGLAAYNEQFF. DNA of the CDR3: TGTGCCAGCAGCTATGGACTAGCGGCTTACAATGAGCAGTTCTTC.

J is TRBJ1-5 and V is TRBV9, with no clear D. V dropped 0 bases and J dropped 5 bases, with 6 bases sitting between them. Per germline, CDR1 SGDLS and CDR2 YYNGEE. The CDR3 loop spans 13 amino acids. The CDR3 sequence is CASSVDLDQPQHF. The DNA for the CDR3 is TGTGCCAGCAGCGTAGACCTAGATCAGCCCCAGCATTTT.

The genes are TRBV29-1 and TRBJ2-3, with a possible D match to TRBD1 (6 bases). V lost 2 bases, J lost 6 bases, and 9 bases lay in between. This CDR3 contains 12 residues. The germline CDR1 and CDR2 sequences are SQVTM and ANQGSEA. The CDR3 sequence: CSVEPTGDTQYF. For the CDR3, the DNA is TGCAGCGTTGAACCAACAGGGGATACGCAGTATTTT.

CDR3 DNA sequence: TGCAGTGCTCGTGAGGGGGCTTTTGGAAACACCATATATTTT. The encoded protein is CSAREGAFGNTIYF. The chain recombines TRBV20-1 with TRBJ1-3; 7 nucleotides match TRBD1. This CDR3 spans 14 amino acids. Germline CDR1 is DFQATT and CDR2 is SNEGSKA (reference sequence). J was trimmed by 3 bases and V by 5 bases; bases with no gene match: 7.

This clone was seen a handful of times. V and J are TRBV11-2 and TRBJ1-5; the D is unclear. This CDR3 contains 14 residues. V was pared by 1 base and J by 0 bases, with 4 bases between. CDR1 SGHAT and CDR2 FQNNGV come from the germline V gene. The CDR3 nucleotides are TGTGCCAGCAGCTTAGCAAATAGCAATCAGCCCCAGCATTTT. This sequence encodes CASSLANSNQPQHF.

CDR3 sequence (DNA): TGTGCCAGCAGCGCCTCCCCCGAGACAGAGCAGTTCTTC. Amino acid sequence: CASSASPETEQFF. The chain uses TRBV9 and TRBJ2-1; D not certain. CDR1 SGDLS and CDR2 YYNGEE come from the germline V gene. Trimming cost V 3 bases and J 10 bases, with 14 bases left between them. This CDR3 is built from 13 residues.

V and J are TRBV7-9 and TRBJ1-6; 10 bases line up with TRBD1. Germline V gene sequence: CDR1 SEHNR, CDR2 FQNEAQ (reference sequence). J lost 4 bases, V lost 2 bases, and 5 bases had no gene match. This CDR3 spans 17 amino acids. DNA of the CDR3: TGTGCCAGCAGCTTACCAAGGACAGGGGGTTATAATTCACCCCTCCACTTT. Its protein product is CASSLPRTGGYNSPLHF.

The chain uses TRBV18 and TRBJ1-4, with 7 bases aligning to TRBD1. From germline, CDR1 is KGHSH and CDR2 LQKENI. The junction had 5 bases not matched to a gene; V was cut back by 2 bases and J by 5 bases. CDR3 length: 15 residues. This chain's CDR3 is CASSPDYRGNEKLFF. The CDR3 nucleotides read TGTGCCAGCTCACCAGATTACAGGGGCAATGAAAAACTGTTTTTT.

V usage is TRBV11-3 and J usage is TRBJ2-3; D may be TRBD2 (6 bases). The CDR3 runs to 14 residues. Germline CDR1 reads SGHNT; CDR2 reads YENEEA. The V end lost 4 bases, the J end lost 5 bases, and 13 bases lay between the germline ends. The CDR3 loop reads CASSSRNGGDTQYF. CDR3 sequence (DNA): TGTGCCAGCAGCTCTAGGAACGGGGGAGATACGCAGTATTTT.

J is TRBJ1-1 and V is TRBV6-5; 9 positions match TRBD1. The CDR3 sequence is 16 residues long. Germline CDR1 is MNHEY and CDR2 is SVGAGI. With 4 bases clipped from V and 6 bases from J, the junction kept 12 bases outside the gene matches. CDR3 loop: CASSSTGTGFLSEAFF. The DNA for the CDR3 is TGTGCCAGCAGTTCTACCGGGACAGGGTTTTTGTCTGAAGCTTTCTTT.

The rearrangement joins TRBV27 to TRBJ1-4, with 7 nucleotides matching TRBD1. The germline V gene encodes CDR1 MNHEY and CDR2 SMNVEV (reference sequence). V dropped 5 bases and J dropped 6; count of bases not matched to a gene: 3. This CDR3 is 13 amino acids long. This CDR3 reads CASSRQGDEKLFF. The CDR3 DNA is TGTGCCAGCAGTCGACAGGGAGATGAAAAACTGTTTTTT.

The chain joins TRBV10-3 to TRBJ2-3, with 12 bases identical to TRBD2. Germline loops: CDR1 ENHRY, CDR2 SYGVKD. The CDR3 loop spans 16 amino acids. V shed 5 bases and J 5 bases; nucleotides not matched to a gene: 8. CDR3 loop: CAISSLAGGRVDTQYF. CDR3 sequence (DNA): TGTGCCATCAGTTCTCTAGCGGGAGGGCGTGTAGATACGCAGTATTTT.

The chain is built from TRBV27 and TRBJ1-4; a weak D match, TRBD1 (6 bases). Trimming removed 2 bases from V and 13 bases from J, with 11 bases in between. Germline CDR1 MNHEY, CDR2 SMNVEV (reference sequence). CDR3 length equals 12 residues. Here the CDR3 DNA reads TGTGCCAGCAGTTTAGGTGGAGGGGGACTGTTTTTT. Its protein is CASSLGGGGLFF.

The V gene is TRBV7-9, the J gene TRBJ1-2; unclear D gene. The CDR3 sequence is 14 residues long. Germline-derived CDR1 and CDR2 are SEHNR and FQNEAQ (reference sequence). The V end was cut by 1 base, the J end by 8 bases, with 14 bases between. Here the CDR3 reads CASSLVVGSGGYTF. In DNA, the CDR3 is TGTGCCAGCAGCTTAGTAGTAGGGTCAGGCGGCTACACCTTC.